This is a list of T cell receptor beta chains from one sample in a study of Graves' ophthalmopathy and Graves' hyperthyroidism. TCRdb reprocessed the multiplex PCR reads via MiXCR and lists one record per CDR3 protein. The sample includes about 500,000 distinct CDR3 sequences, around 15% of them seen just once. The sample comprised blood. These receptors were taken from a woman aged 25 to 39 with Graves' ophthalmopathy. The CDR3 runs from the conserved cysteine through the conserved F or W. A D gene is named only where the DNA matches it firmly. Clone size is shown for a subset of rows, as once, few, many or a class of expanded clone.

abundance	v_gene	j_gene	d_gene	CDR3aa	CDR3nt
NA	TRBV5-1	TRBJ2-7	TRBD2	CASSATGTSGAYEQYF	TGCGCCAGCAGCGCGACCGGGACTAGCGGCGCCTACGAGCAGTACTTC
many	TRBV11-3	TRBJ1-1	NA	CASSILGLEGTEAFF	TGTGCCAGCAGCATCCTGGGCTTGGAGGGCACTGAAGCTTTCTTT
many	TRBV12-3/TRBV12-4	TRBJ1-1	NA	CASSFISYTEAFF	TGTGCCAGCAGTTTTATCAGCTACACTGAAGCTTTCTTT
few	TRBV30	TRBJ1-1	NA	CAWTPGGTEAFF	TGTGCCTGGACCCCTGGGGGCACTGAAGCTTTCTTT
many	TRBV19	TRBJ1-1	TRBD1	CASSGTGDLSTEAFF	TGTGCCAGTAGTGGGACAGGGGATTTGAGCACTGAAGCTTTCTTT
many	TRBV28	TRBJ2-7	TRBD1	CASTPIRDRGDEQYF	TGTGCCAGCACTCCTATCCGGGACAGGGGCGACGAGCAGTACTTC
many	TRBV12-3/TRBV12-4	TRBJ2-5	TRBD2	CASSWTSGRQETQYF	TGTGCCAGCAGCTGGACTAGCGGGCGTCAAGAGACCCAGTACTTC
many	TRBV18	TRBJ1-5	NA	CASSPIDGSNQPQHF	TGTGCCAGCTCACCAATCGACGGGTCCAATCAGCCCCAGCATTTT
NA	TRBV3-1	TRBJ2-5	TRBD2	CASSHGLAEETQYF	TGTGCCAGCAGCCACGGACTAGCGGAAGAGACCCAGTACTTC
many	TRBV6-2/TRBV6-3	TRBJ1-5	NA	CASSYSSVKTTNQPQHF	TGTGCCAGCAGTTACTCTTCAGTTAAGACGACAAATCAGCCCCAGCATTTT
many	TRBV12-3/TRBV12-4	TRBJ1-3	NA	CASSLLGVGSGNTIYF	TGTGCCAGCAGTTTACTGGGAGTGGGCTCTGGAAACACCATATATTTT
NA	TRBV13	TRBJ2-7	NA	CASSLNSRVAEQYF	TGTGCCAGCAGCTTAAATTCAAGGGTGGCCGAGCAGTACTTC
many	TRBV20-1	TRBJ2-7	NA	CSARHHEQYF	TGCAGTGCTAGGCATCACGAGCAGTACTTC
many	TRBV28	TRBJ1-6	NA	CASSEGVFDSPLHF	TGTGCCAGCAGTGAGGGGGTTTTTGATTCACCCCTCCACTTT
many	TRBV6-5	TRBJ1-3	NA	CASSYGPGGNTIYF	TGTGCCAGCAGTTACGGTCCGGGTGGAAACACCATATATTTT
NA	TRBV29-1	TRBJ2-2	NA	CSVAGENTGELFF	TGCAGCGTTGCAGGGGAGAACACCGGGGAGCTGTTTTTT
NA	TRBV13	TRBJ2-7	NA	CASSHGRSPLEQYF	TGTGCCAGCAGTCATGGGCGGTCCCCTCTGGAGCAGTACTTC
few	TRBV28	TRBJ1-5	NA	CAISPQGPNQPQHF	TGTGCCATTTCACCCCAGGGACCCAATCAGCCCCAGCATTTT
few	TRBV12-3/TRBV12-4	TRBJ2-7	NA	CASSQDHALEQYF	TGTGCCAGCAGCCAGGACCATGCCCTCGAGCAGTACTTC
few	TRBV19	TRBJ1-5	NA	CASSPGTPYSNQPQHF	TGTGCCAGTAGTCCCGGGACACCCTATAGCAATCAGCCCCAGCATTTT
many	TRBV6-5	TRBJ2-2	NA	CASSYNRANTGELFF	TGTGCCAGCAGTTACAACAGAGCGAACACCGGGGAGCTGTTTTTT
many	TRBV27	TRBJ1-6	NA	CASGKINSPLHF	TGTGCCAGCGGGAAGATAAATTCACCCCTCCACTTT
NA	TRBV5-1	TRBJ2-7	TRBD2	CASSYAGTSGRIVHEQYF	TGCGCCAGCAGCTACGCCGGGACTAGCGGGAGAATCGTCCACGAGCAGTACTTC
NA	TRBV12-3/TRBV12-4	TRBJ1-6	NA	CASSLGTSPLHF	TGTGCCAGCAGTTTAGGGACGTCACCCCTCCACTTT
many	TRBV7-9	TRBJ1-5	NA	CASSLEGGRHQPQHF	TGTGCCAGCAGCTTAGAAGGGGGGAGACATCAGCCCCAGCATTTT
many	TRBV6-4	TRBJ2-2	TRBD1	CASRRPDSGTGWWELFF	TGTGCCAGCCGGCGGCCAGACTCCGGGACAGGGTGGTGGGAGCTGTTTTTT
once	TRBV20-1	TRBJ2-5	TRBD2	CSASPPSGETQYF	TGCAGTGCTAGTCCGCCTAGCGGAGAGACCCAGTACTTC
many	TRBV5-1	TRBJ2-2	NA	CASSHLRNTGELFF	TGCGCCAGCAGCCATCTAAGAAACACCGGGGAGCTGTTTTTT
many	TRBV7-8	TRBJ2-7	TRBD1	CASRRGQGPYEQYF	TGTGCCAGCAGGAGGGGACAGGGGCCCTACGAGCAGTACTTC
few	TRBV4-1	TRBJ1-1	NA	CASSQVFRGKYTEAFF	TGCGCCAGCAGCCAAGTTTTTAGGGGGAAATACACTGAAGCTTTCTTT
many	TRBV30	TRBJ1-1	NA	CAGGPDTEAFF	TGTGCCGGGGGGCCGGACACTGAAGCTTTCTTT
many	TRBV20-1	TRBJ1-5	NA	CSARDGDGGRQPQHF	TGCAGTGCTAGAGATGGGGACGGGGGGCGCCAGCCCCAGCATTTT
many	TRBV7-9	TRBJ1-1	NA	CASSLSVGHGFFFF	TGTGCCAGCAGCTTATCGGTCGGGCATGGATTCTTTTTCTTT
NA	TRBV6-1	TRBJ1-1	NA	CASSERRDLGRSDAFF	TGTGCCAGCAGTGAAAGGAGGGACCTAGGGCGCTCTGATGCTTTCTTT
few	TRBV11-3	TRBJ1-1	NA	CASSSGRRWTEAFF	TGTGCCAGCAGTTCTGGGAGAAGGTGGACTGAAGCTTTCTTT
NA	TRBV4-1	TRBJ2-7	NA	CASSQQFGERDYEQYF	TGCGCCAGCAGCCAACAGTTCGGCGAGAGGGACTACGAGCAGTACTTC
NA	TRBV19	TRBJ1-1	NA	CASSSRTTEAFF	TGTGCCAGTAGTAGCAGGACCACTGAAGCTTTCTTT
many	TRBV12-3/TRBV12-4	TRBJ1-2	TRBD1	CASRGTGSYGYTF	TGTGCCAGCAGAGGGACAGGCTCTTATGGCTACACCTTC
few	TRBV12-3/TRBV12-4	TRBJ2-7	TRBD2	CASSRTSDNEQYF	TGTGCCAGCAGTCGGACTAGCGACAACGAGCAGTACTTC
many	TRBV29-1	TRBJ1-2	NA	CSVEGTSYGYTF	TGCAGCGTTGAGGGGACCTCCTATGGCTACACCTTC
many	TRBV7-8	TRBJ2-5	NA	CASSLPENQETQYF	TGTGCCAGCAGCTTACCTGAGAACCAAGAGACCCAGTACTTC
NA	TRBV12-3/TRBV12-4	TRBJ1-6	NA	CASRKQVNSPLHF	TGTGCCAGCAGAAAACAGGTTAATTCACCCCTCCACTTT
many	TRBV15	TRBJ1-5	NA	CATRASNQPQHF	TGTGCCACCAGGGCTTCCAATCAGCCCCAGCATTTT
NA	TRBV19	TRBJ1-1	NA	CASSQNKNTEAFF	TGTGCCAGTAGCCAGAATAAGAACACTGAAGCTTTCTTT
many	TRBV27	TRBJ2-6	TRBD1	CASRRTGGAGANVLTF	TGTGCCAGCAGGCGGACAGGGGGCGCTGGGGCCAACGTCCTGACTTTC
NA	TRBV6-5	TRBJ2-3	NA	CAISFDRRGTQYF	TGTGCCATCAGTTTCGACCGCCGGGGTACCCAGTATTTT
many	TRBV2	TRBJ2-7	NA	CASSLGKGPYEQYF	TGTGCCAGCAGTCTAGGAAAGGGCCCCTACGAGCAGTACTTC
many	TRBV10-3	TRBJ1-1	NA	CAISGQGYEAFF	TGTGCCATCAGTGGTCAGGGTTATGAAGCTTTCTTT
NA	TRBV4-2	TRBJ2-5	NA	CASSQEPGGEHQETQYF	TGTGCCAGCAGCCAAGAACCCGGAGGGGAGCACCAAGAGACCCAGTACTTC
NA	TRBV7-9	TRBJ1-5	NA	CASGEPQHF	TGTGCCAGCGGGGAGCCCCAGCATTTT
many	TRBV6-1	TRBJ2-7	NA	CASSVGDTETYEQYF	TGTGCCAGCAGTGTGGGGGATACGGAAACTTACGAGCAGTACTTC
many	TRBV27	TRBJ2-7	NA	CASSPRGGGHYEQYF	TGTGCCAGCAGTCCCAGGGGGGGGGGCCATTACGAGCAGTACTTC
NA	TRBV20-1	TRBJ2-5	NA	CSARGAFQETQYF	TGCAGTGCTAGAGGTGCCTTCCAAGAGACCCAGTACTTC
few	TRBV5-6	TRBJ2-7	NA	CASSLSHRLTYEQYF	TGTGCCAGCAGCTTGTCCCATAGGCTAACTTACGAGCAGTACTTC